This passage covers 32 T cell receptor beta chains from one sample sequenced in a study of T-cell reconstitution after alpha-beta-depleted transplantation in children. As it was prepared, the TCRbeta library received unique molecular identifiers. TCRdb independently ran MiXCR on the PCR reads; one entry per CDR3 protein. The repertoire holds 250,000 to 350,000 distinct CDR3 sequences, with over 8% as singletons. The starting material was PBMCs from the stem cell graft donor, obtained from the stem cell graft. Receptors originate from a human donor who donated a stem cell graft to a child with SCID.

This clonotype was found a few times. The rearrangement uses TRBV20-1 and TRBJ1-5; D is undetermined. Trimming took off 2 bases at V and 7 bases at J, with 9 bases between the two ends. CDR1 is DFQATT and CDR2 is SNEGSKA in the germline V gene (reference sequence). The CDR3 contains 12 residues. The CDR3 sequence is CSARSLGQPQHF. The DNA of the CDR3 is TGCAGTGCTAGATCTTTGGGCCAGCCCCAGCATTTT.

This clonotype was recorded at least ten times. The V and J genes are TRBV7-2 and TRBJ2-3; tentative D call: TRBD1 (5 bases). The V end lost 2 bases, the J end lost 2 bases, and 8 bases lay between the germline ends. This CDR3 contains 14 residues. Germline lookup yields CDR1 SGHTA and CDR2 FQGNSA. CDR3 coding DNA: TGTGCCAGCAGCTTAAGACAGTCCACAGATACGCAGTATTTT. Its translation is CASSLRQSTDTQYF.

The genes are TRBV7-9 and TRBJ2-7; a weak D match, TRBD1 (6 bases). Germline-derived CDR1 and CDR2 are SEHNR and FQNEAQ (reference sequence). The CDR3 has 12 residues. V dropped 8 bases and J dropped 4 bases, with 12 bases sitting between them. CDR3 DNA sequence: TGTGCCAGCGGGACATGGTGGTACGAGCAGTACTTC. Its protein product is CASGTWWYEQYF.

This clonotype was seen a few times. The CDR3 loop reads CASSSFTGGDEQYF. The CDR3 DNA reads TGTGCCAGCAGCTCGTTTACCGGGGGTGACGAGCAGTACTTC. V and J are TRBV7-8 and TRBJ2-7; D perhaps matches TRBD2 (6 bases). CDR3 length: 14 residues. Germline assignment: CDR1 SGHVS and CDR2 FQNEAQ. Deletions cut 4 bases from V and 5 bases from J, with 15 bases between.

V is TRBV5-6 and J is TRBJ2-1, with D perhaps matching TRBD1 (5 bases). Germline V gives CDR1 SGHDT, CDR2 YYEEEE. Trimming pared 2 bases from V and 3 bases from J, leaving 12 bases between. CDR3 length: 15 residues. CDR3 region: CASSLGQGRYNEQFF. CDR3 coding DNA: TGTGCCAGCAGCTTAGGGCAGGGTCGCTACAATGAGCAGTTCTTC.

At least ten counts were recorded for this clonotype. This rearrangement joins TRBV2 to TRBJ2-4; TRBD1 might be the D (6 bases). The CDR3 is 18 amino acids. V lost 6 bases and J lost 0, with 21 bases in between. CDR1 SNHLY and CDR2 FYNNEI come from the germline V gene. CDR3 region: CASRATLLQGPAKNIQYF. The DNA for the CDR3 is TGTGCCAGCAGGGCAACACTACTACAGGGACCAGCCAAAAACATTCAGTACTTC.

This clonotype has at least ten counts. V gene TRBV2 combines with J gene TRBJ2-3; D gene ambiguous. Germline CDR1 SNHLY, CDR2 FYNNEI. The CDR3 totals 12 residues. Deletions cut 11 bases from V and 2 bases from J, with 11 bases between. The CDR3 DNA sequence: TGTGCCGTGGGCAAATTCACAGATACGCAGTATTTT. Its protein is CAVGKFTDTQYF.

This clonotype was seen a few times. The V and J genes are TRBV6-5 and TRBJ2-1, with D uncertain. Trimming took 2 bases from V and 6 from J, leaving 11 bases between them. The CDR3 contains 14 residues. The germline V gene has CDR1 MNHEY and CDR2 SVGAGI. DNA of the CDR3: TGTGCCAGCAGTTACGATGCACTTCTCAATGAGCAGTTCTTC. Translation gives CASSYDALLNEQFF.

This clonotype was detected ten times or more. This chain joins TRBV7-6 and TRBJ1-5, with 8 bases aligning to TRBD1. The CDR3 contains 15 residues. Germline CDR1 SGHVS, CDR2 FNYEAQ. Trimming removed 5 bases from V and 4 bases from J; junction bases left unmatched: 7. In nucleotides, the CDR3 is TGTGCCAGCAGCCCATGGACAGGGAGGAATCAGCCCCAGCATTTT. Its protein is CASSPWTGRNQPQHF.

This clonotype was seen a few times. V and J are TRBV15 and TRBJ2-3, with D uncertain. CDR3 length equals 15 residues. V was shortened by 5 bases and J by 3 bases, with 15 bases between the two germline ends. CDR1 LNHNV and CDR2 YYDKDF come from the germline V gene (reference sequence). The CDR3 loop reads CATSRTGPWTDTQYF. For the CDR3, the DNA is TGTGCCACCAGCCGTACCGGCCCCTGGACAGATACGCAGTATTTT.

The CDR3 here is CASSVAWQGETQYF. In DNA form, the CDR3 reads TGTGCCAGCAGCGTAGCTTGGCAGGGGGAGACCCAGTACTTC. The genes are TRBV9 and TRBJ2-5, with D tentatively TRBD1 (6 bases). Germline CDR1 and CDR2: SGDLS and YYNGEE. Deletions cut 0 bases from V and 5 bases from J, with 11 bases between. The CDR3 has 14 residues.

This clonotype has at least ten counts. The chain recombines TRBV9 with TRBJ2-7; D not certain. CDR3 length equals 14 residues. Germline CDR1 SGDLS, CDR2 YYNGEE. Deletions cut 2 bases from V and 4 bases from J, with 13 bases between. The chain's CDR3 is CASSVGSDRYEQYF. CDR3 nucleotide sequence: TGTGCCAGCAGCGTGGGTTCGGATCGATACGAGCAGTACTTC.

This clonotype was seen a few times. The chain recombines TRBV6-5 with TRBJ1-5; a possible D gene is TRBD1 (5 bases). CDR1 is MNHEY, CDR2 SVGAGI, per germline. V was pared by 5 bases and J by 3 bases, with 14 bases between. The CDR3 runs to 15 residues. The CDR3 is CASSHLDSFNQPQHF. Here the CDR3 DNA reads TGTGCCAGCAGTCACCTCGACAGTTTCAATCAGCCCCAGCATTTT.

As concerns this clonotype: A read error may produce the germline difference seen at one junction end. The CDR3 region is CASSYPGETGAFF. The CDR3 DNA reads TGTGCCAGCAGTTACCCAGGTGAGACTGGAGCTTTCTTT. The chain recombines TRBV6-5 with TRBJ1-1; D unclear. The germline V gene has CDR1 MNHEY and CDR2 SVGAGI. This CDR3 region has 13 residues.

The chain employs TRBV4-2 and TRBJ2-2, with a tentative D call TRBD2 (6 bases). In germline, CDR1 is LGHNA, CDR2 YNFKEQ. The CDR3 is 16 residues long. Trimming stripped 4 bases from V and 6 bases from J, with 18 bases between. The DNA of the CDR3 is TGTGCCAGCAGCCCGCGCCCGGGACTTGCGGCCGGGGAGCTGTTTTTT. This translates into CASSPRPGLAAGELFF.

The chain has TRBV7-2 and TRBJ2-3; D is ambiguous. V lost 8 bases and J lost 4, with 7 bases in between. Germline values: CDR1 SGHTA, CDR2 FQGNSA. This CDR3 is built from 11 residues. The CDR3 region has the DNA TGTGCCAGCGGTGTGGCAGATACGCAGTATTTT. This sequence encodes CASGVADTQYF.

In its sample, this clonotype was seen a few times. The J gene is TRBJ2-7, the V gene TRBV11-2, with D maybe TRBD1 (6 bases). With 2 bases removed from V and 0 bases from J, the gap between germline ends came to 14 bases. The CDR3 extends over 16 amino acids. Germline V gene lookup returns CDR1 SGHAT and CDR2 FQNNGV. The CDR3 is CASSLRSGQSSYEQYF. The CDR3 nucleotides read TGTGCCAGCAGCTTAAGGTCGGGACAAAGCTCCTACGAGCAGTACTTC.

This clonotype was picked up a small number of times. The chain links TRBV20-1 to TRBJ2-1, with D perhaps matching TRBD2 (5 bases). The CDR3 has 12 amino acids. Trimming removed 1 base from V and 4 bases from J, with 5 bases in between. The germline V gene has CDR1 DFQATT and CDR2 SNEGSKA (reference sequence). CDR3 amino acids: CSARGEYNEQFF. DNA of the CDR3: TGCAGTGCTAGAGGGGAGTACAATGAGCAGTTCTTC.

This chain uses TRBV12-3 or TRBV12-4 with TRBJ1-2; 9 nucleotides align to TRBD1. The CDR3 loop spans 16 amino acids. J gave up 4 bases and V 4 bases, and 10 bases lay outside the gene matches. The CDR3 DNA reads TGTGCCAGCAGTTCTGCCGGGACAGGGATTCCCTATGGCTACACCTTC. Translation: CASSSAGTGIPYGYTF.

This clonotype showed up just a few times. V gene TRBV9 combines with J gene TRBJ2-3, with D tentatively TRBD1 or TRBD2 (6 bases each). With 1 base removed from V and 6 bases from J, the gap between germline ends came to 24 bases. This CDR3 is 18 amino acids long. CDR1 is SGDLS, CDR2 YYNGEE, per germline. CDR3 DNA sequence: TGTGCCAGCAGCGTAAATTCAGGGGACTCCCTCGAAGACGATACGCAGTATTTT. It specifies CASSVNSGDSLEDDTQYF.

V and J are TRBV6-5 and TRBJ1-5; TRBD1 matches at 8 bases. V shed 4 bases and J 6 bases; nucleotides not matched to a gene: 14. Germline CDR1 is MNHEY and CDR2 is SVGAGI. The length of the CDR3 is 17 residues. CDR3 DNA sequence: TGTGCCAGCAGTTCCCTCCCCCGGACAGGGAAAGGTCAGCCCCAGCATTTT. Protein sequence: CASSSLPRTGKGQPQHF.

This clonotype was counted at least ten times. In DNA, the CDR3 is TGCGCCAGCAGCTCTTCCGGGAACTATGGCTACACCTTC. This sequence encodes CASSSSGNYGYTF. This chain uses TRBV5-1 with TRBJ1-2; D uncertain. The CDR3 covers 13 residues. The germline V and J ends were trimmed by 3 bases and 2 bases, with 8 bases remaining between them. Germline V lookup: CDR1 SGHRS, CDR2 YFSETQ.

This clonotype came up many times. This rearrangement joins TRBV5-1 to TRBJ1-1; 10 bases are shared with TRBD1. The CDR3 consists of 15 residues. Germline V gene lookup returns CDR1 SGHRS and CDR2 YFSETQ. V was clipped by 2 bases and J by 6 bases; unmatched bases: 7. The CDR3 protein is CASSLDRGRIAEAFF. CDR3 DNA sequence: TGCGCCAGCAGCTTAGACAGGGGGCGCATCGCTGAAGCTTTCTTT.

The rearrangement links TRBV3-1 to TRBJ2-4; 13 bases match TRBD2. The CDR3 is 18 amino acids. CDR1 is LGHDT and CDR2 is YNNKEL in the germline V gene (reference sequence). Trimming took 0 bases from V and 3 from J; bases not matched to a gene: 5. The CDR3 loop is CASSQELAGGDHKNIQYF. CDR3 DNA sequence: TGTGCCAGCAGCCAAGAACTAGCGGGGGGGGATCACAAAAACATTCAGTACTTC.

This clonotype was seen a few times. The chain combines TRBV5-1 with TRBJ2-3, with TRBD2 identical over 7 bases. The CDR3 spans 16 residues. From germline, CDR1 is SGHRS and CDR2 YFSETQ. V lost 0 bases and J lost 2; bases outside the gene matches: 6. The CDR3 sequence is CASSLGGGGYTDTQYF. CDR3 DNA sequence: TGCGCCAGCAGCTTGGGAGGCGGGGGATACACAGATACGCAGTATTTT.

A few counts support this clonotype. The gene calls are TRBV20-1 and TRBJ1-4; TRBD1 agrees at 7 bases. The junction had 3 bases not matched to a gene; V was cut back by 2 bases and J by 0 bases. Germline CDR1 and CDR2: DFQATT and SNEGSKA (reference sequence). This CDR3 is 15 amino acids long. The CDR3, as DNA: TGCAGTGCTAGAAACAGGGGCCCAACTAATGAAAAACTGTTTTTT. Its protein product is CSARNRGPTNEKLFF.

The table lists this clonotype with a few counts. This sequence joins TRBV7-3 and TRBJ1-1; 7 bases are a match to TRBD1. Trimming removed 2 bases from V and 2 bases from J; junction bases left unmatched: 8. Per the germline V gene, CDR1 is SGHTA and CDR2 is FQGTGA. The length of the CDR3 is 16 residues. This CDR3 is CASSLPQGQINTEAFF. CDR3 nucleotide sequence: TGTGCCAGCAGCTTACCTCAGGGACAGATTAACACTGAAGCTTTCTTT.

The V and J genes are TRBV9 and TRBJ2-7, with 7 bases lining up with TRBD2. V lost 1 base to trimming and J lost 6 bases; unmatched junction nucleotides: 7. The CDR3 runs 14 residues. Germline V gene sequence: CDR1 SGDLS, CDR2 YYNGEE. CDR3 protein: CASSVSSGAPEQYF. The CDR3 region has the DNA TGTGCCAGCAGCGTATCGAGCGGGGCCCCCGAGCAGTACTTC. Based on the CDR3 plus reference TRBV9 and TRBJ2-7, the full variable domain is DSGVTQTPKHLITATGQRVTLRCSPRSGDLSVYWYQQSLDQGLQFLIQYYNGEERAKGNILERFSAQQFPDLHSELNLSSLELGDSALYFCASSVSSGAPEQYFGPGTRLTVT.

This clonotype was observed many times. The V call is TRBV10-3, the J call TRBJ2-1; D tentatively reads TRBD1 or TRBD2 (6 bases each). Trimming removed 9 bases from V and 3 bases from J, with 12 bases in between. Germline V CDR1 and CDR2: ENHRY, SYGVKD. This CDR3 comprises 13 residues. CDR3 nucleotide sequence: TGTGCCATATCAGGGGAGGTCTACAATGAGCAGTTCTTC. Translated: CAISGEVYNEQFF.

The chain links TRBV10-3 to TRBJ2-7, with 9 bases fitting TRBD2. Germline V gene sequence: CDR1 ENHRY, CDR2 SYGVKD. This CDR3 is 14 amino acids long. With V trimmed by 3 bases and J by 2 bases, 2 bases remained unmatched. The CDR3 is CAISEKRGAYEQYF. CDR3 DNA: TGTGCCATCAGTGAAAAGCGGGGGGCCTACGAGCAGTACTTC.

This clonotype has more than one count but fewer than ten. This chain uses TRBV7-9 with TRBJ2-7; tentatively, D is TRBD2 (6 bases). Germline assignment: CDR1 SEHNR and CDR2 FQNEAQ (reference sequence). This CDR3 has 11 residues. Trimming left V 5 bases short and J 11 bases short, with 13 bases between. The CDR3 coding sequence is TGTGCCAGCAGCGGAGGGCAAGCGGAGTACTTC. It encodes CASSGGQAEYF.

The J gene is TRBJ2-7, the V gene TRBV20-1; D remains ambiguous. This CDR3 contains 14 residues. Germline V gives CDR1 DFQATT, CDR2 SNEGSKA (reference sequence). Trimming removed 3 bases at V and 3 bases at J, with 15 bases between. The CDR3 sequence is CSASRPVPHYEQYF. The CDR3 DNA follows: TGCAGTGCTAGCCGCCCTGTACCCCACTACGAGCAGTACTTC.